The 21 T cell receptor beta chains in this list originate from one sample, sequenced in a study of cytomegalovirus exposure and HLA in healthy donors. The PCR used 60 Vbeta and 13 Jbeta primers. Only in-frame clones appear in the TCRdb table, and some are missing; sequencing was by immunoSEQ multiplex PCR. The table lists under 200,000 clones, 65% to 90% of them singletons. The sequencing input was PBMCs. The source is a male donor in good health and CMV-seronegative.

The chain has TRBV5-4 and TRBJ2-3; 14 nucleotides agree with TRBD2. The CDR3 runs to 16 residues. V lost 3 bases to trimming and J lost 6 bases; unmatched junction nucleotides: 6. Germline-derived CDR1 and CDR2 are SGHNT and YYREEE (reference sequence). CDR3 DNA sequence: TGTGCCAGCAGCTCGGGGACTAGCGGGGGTTGGGATACGCAGTATTTT. Protein: CASSSGTSGGWDTQYF.

This clone was picked up a small number of times. The V call is TRBV11-2, the J call TRBJ1-2; TRBD1 matches 7 bases. The V gene's germline CDR1 is SGHAT and CDR2 FQNNGV. J gave up 5 bases and V 6 bases, and 9 bases lay outside the gene matches. This CDR3 has 14 amino acids. CDR3 protein: CASSHTGAIYGYTF. In DNA form, the CDR3 reads TGTGCCAGCAGTCATACAGGGGCTATTTATGGCTACACCTTC.

This chain links TRBV27 with TRBJ1-1; possibly TRBD1 for D (5 bases). Trimming took off 7 bases at V and 9 bases at J, with 12 bases between the two ends. Germline lookup yields CDR1 MNHEY and CDR2 SMNVEV (reference sequence). The length of the CDR3 is 11 residues. The CDR3 DNA follows: TGTGCCAGCATCAAGGGGTTACAAGCTTTCTTT. Amino acids: CASIKGLQAFF.

The chain has TRBV18 and TRBJ1-6, with D uncertain. V was shortened by 3 bases and J by 9 bases, with 18 bases between the two germline ends. In germline, CDR1 is KGHSH, CDR2 LQKENI. The CDR3 has 16 amino acids. The CDR3 sequence is CASSPEHTNVGSPLHF. The CDR3 DNA is TGTGCCAGCTCACCCGAACATACTAACGTAGGTTCACCCCTCCACTTT. The full variable domain, its missing parts supplied by reference TRBV18 and TRBJ1-6, is NAGVMQNPRHLVRRRGQEARLRCSPMKGHSHVYWYRQLPEEGLKFMVYLQKENIIDESGMPKERFSAEFPKEGPSILRIQQVVRGDSAAYFCASSPEHTNVGSPLHFGNGTRLTVT.

The genes are TRBV30 and TRBJ1-2; no clear D. The CDR3 is made up of 14 amino acids. From germline, CDR1 is GTSNPN and CDR2 SVGIG (reference sequence). V lost 0 bases and J 1 base, leaving 9 bases between the germline ends. CDR3 region: CAWSVSVNNYGYTF. The CDR3 DNA follows: TGTGCCTGGAGTGTCTCAGTCAATAACTATGGCTACACCTTC.

This chain links TRBV9 with TRBJ2-3; 13 nucleotides match TRBD2. The CDR3 is 20 residues long. The V segment lost 0 bases and the J segment 0 bases; nucleotides outside the gene matches: 10. CDR1 and CDR2 (germline): SGDLS, YYNGEE. CDR3 nucleotide sequence: TGTGCCAGCAGCGTAGGAGGGGGACTAGCGGGGCGTATAAGCACAGATACGCAGTATTTT. Amino acids: CASSVGGGLAGRISTDTQYF.

The J gene is TRBJ1-5, the V gene TRBV2; TRBD1 aligns across 7 bases. Germline CDR1 reads SNHLY; CDR2 reads FYNNEI. The CDR3 runs to 15 residues. Losses at the gene ends were 1 base for V and 4 bases for J; bases not matched to a gene: 4. Here the CDR3 reads CASSEGGQLNQPQHF. The CDR3, as DNA: TGTGCCAGCAGTGAAGGGGGACAGTTAAATCAGCCCCAGCATTTT.

The chain couples TRBV5-5 to TRBJ1-5; D perhaps matches TRBD1 (5 bases). Trimming pared 4 bases from V and 3 bases from J, leaving 14 bases between. The CDR3 length is 15 residues. From germline, CDR1 is SGHKS and CDR2 YYEKEE (reference sequence). The CDR3 sequence is CASSQSLGANQPQHF. The CDR3 nucleotides are TGTGCCAGCAGCCAAAGCCTTGGGGCCAATCAGCCCCAGCATTTT.

For the CDR3, the DNA is TGCGCCAGCAGCCAAGACGCGGGGCGATATAGCAATCAGCCCCAGCATTTT. Its protein product is CASSQDAGRYSNQPQHF. The chain recombines TRBV4-1 with TRBJ1-5; D perhaps matches TRBD1 (5 bases). From germline, CDR1 is MGHRA and CDR2 YSYEKL. The ends were cut back, 0 bases at V and 0 bases at J, with 12 bases in the middle. The CDR3 totals 17 residues.

In its sample, this clone was seen a few times. The rearrangement links TRBV5-1 to TRBJ2-3; D is ambiguous. Germline loops: CDR1 SGHRS, CDR2 YFSETQ. CDR3 length: 12 residues. The V gene lost 0 bases and the J gene lost 8 bases, with 7 bases spanning the gap. The CDR3 region has the DNA TGCGCCAGCAGCTTGGACTTTATTACGCAGTATTTT. Protein sequence: CASSLDFITQYF.

The V gene is TRBV7-9, the J gene TRBJ1-2; 7 nucleotides line up with TRBD1. This CDR3 has 13 residues. Germline CDR1 SEHNR, CDR2 FQNEAQ (reference sequence). Trimming cost V 5 bases and J 2 bases; bases outside gene matches: 2. DNA for the CDR3: TGTGCCAGCAGCCCGGACAGGAACTATGGCTACACCTTC. This sequence encodes CASSPDRNYGYTF.

The gene calls are TRBV9 and TRBJ2-1; TRBD1 matches at 10 bases. The CDR3 is 15 residues long. Germline lookup yields CDR1 SGDLS and CDR2 YYNGEE. The junction had 5 bases not matched to a gene; V was cut back by 0 bases and J by 8 bases. CDR3 in amino acids: CASSVEGQGWDEQFF. The CDR3 DNA sequence: TGTGCCAGCAGCGTAGAGGGACAGGGGTGGGATGAGCAGTTCTTC.

The chain uses TRBV25-1 and TRBJ1-6; D is undetermined. V lost 2 bases and J lost 10, with 9 bases in between. Germline loops: CDR1 MGHDK, CDR2 SYGVNS. CDR3 length: 13 amino acids. CDR3 in amino acids: CASSEGEVSPLHF. CDR3 sequence (DNA): TGTGCCAGCAGTGAAGGGGAGGTATCACCCCTCCACTTT. Full variable domain (missing parts from reference TRBV25-1 and TRBJ1-6): EADIYQTPRYLVIGTGKKITLECSQTMGHDKMYWYQQDPGMELHLIHYSYGVNSTEKGDLSSESTVSRIRTEHFPLTLESARPSHTSQYLCASSEGEVSPLHFGNGTRLTVT.

The rearrangement joins TRBV7-2 to TRBJ1-1, with no clear D. The CDR3 extends over 15 amino acids. The germline V and J ends were trimmed by 0 bases and 5 bases, with 13 bases remaining between them. Per germline, CDR1 SGHTA and CDR2 FQGNSA. CDR3 sequence reads: CASSLAQIGVTEAFF. CDR3 coding DNA: TGTGCCAGCAGCTTAGCGCAGATCGGGGTGACTGAAGCTTTCTTT.

The CDR3 spells CASSEKRGLAGGGLAKNIQYF. Here the CDR3 DNA reads TGTGCCAGCAGTGAAAAAAGGGGACTAGCGGGGGGTGGACTAGCCAAAAACATTCAGTACTTC. The chain joins TRBV6-1 to TRBJ2-4; 15 bases agree with TRBD2. This CDR3 is 21 amino acids long. J gave up 0 bases and V 2 bases, and 11 bases lay outside the gene matches. The germline V gene encodes CDR1 MNHNS and CDR2 SASEGT.

The CDR3 is CASSEPGGLGYGYTF. The DNA of the CDR3 is TGTGCCAGCAGTGAACCGGGGGGGCTCGGATATGGCTACACCTTC. The chain combines TRBV25-1 with TRBJ1-2, with a weak D call TRBD1 (6 bases). The CDR3 consists of 15 residues. Germline values: CDR1 MGHDK, CDR2 SYGVNS. V was trimmed by 2 bases and J by 5 bases, leaving 15 bases between them.

This clone turned up a few times. This chain uses TRBV29-1 with TRBJ1-1; no clear D gene. Germline CDR1 SQVTM, CDR2 ANQGSEA. The V end was cut by 4 bases, the J end by 1 base, with 7 bases between. The CDR3 sequence is 12 residues long. The DNA of the CDR3 is TGCAGCGTTGTAGCCGGGAACACTGAAGCTTTCTTT. Translation: CSVVAGNTEAFF.

The V and J genes are TRBV27 and TRBJ1-3; D may be TRBD1 (5 bases). Trimming shortened V by 5 bases and J by 0 bases, and 11 bases separated the two germline ends. The CDR3 covers 15 residues. In germline, CDR1 is MNHEY, CDR2 SMNVEV (reference sequence). DNA for the CDR3: TGTGCCAGCAGTCGGGACTCCTACTCTGGAAACACCATATATTTT. Translated, it gives CASSRDSYSGNTIYF.

This clone showed up just a few times. The genes are TRBV5-4 and TRBJ2-2, with 14 bases that match TRBD2. Germline lookup yields CDR1 SGHNT and CDR2 YYREEE (reference sequence). The CDR3 sequence is 19 residues long. V dropped 0 bases and J dropped 2; count of bases not matched to a gene: 6. The CDR3: CASSLARTSGGINTGELFF. CDR3 nucleotide sequence: TGTGCCAGCAGCTTGGCCCGGACTAGCGGGGGGATAAACACCGGGGAGCTGTTTTTT.

The V gene is TRBV5-4, the J gene TRBJ1-2; D is possibly TRBD1 (5 bases). The CDR3 runs 14 residues. V was cut by 6 bases and J by 6 bases, with 18 bases left in between. Germline V gene lookup returns CDR1 SGHNT and CDR2 YYREEE (reference sequence). The CDR3 region is CASTDPGVLHGYTF. CDR3 nucleotides: TGTGCCAGCACCGACCCGGGGGTCCTCCATGGCTACACCTTC.

This rearrangement joins TRBV30 to TRBJ1-5; 9 bases are a match to TRBD1. V shed 1 base and J 6 bases; nucleotides not matched to a gene: 10. The CDR3 has 16 residues. CDR1 and CDR2 (germline): GTSNPN, SVGIG (reference sequence). The CDR3 DNA sequence: TGTGCCTGGAGTGGAGGGGGACAGGGTGAGGGTCAGCCCCAGCATTTT. Translating it yields CAWSGGGQGEGQPQHF.